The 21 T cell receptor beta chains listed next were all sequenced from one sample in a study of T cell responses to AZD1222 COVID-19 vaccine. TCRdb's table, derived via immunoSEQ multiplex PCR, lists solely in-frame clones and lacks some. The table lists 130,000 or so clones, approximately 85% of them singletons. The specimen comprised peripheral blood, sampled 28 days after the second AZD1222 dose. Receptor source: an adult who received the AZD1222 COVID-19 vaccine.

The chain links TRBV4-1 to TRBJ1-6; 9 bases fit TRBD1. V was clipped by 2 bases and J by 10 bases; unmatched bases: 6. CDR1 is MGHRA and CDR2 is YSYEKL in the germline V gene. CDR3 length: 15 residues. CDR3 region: CASSQPRDRDSPLHF. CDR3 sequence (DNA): TGCGCCAGCAGCCAACCCCGGGACAGGGACTCACCCCTCCACTTT.

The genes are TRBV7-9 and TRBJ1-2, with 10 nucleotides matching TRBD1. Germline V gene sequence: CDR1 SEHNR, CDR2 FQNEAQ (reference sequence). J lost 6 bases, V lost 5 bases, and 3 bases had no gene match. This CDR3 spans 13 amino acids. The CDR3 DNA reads TGTGCCAGCAGCCGGACAGGGGGGGATGGCTACACCTTC. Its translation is CASSRTGGDGYTF.

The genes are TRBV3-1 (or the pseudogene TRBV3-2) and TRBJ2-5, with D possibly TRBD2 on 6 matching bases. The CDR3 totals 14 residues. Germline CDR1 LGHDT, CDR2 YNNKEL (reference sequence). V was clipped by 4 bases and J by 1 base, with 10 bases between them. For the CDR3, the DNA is TGTGCCAGCAGCCCCCGGAGGGCCCAAGAGACCCAGTACTTC. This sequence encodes CASSPRRAQETQYF.

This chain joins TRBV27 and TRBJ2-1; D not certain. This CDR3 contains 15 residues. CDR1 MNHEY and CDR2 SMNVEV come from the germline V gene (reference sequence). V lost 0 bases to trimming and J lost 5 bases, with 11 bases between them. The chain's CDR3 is CASSLSNSLDNEQFF. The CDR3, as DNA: TGTGCCAGCAGTTTATCGAACAGCTTGGACAATGAGCAGTTCTTC.

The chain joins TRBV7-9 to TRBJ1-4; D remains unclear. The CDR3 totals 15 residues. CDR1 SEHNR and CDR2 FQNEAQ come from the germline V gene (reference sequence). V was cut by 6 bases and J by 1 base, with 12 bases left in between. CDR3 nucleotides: TGTGCCAGCAGATTCGGAACGGGAACTAATGAAAAACTGTTTTTT. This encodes CASRFGTGTNEKLFF.

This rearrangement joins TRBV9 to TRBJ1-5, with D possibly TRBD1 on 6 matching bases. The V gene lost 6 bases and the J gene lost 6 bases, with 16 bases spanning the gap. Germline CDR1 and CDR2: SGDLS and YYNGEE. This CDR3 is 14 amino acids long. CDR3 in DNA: TGTGCCAGCAACGAAGGGGGGTTCGGTCAGCCCCAGCATTTT. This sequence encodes CASNEGGFGQPQHF.

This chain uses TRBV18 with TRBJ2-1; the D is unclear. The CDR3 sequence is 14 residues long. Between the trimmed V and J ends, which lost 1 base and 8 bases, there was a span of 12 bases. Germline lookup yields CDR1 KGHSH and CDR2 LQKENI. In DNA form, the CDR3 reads TGTGCCAGCTCACCACTGGCTCTTTCGGATGAGCAGTTCTTC. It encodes CASSPLALSDEQFF.

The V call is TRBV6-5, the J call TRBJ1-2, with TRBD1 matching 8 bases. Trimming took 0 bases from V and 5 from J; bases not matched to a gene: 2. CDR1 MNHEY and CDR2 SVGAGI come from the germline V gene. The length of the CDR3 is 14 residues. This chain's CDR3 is CASSYSRTGYGYTF. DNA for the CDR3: TGTGCCAGCAGTTACTCGCGGACAGGGTATGGCTACACCTTC.

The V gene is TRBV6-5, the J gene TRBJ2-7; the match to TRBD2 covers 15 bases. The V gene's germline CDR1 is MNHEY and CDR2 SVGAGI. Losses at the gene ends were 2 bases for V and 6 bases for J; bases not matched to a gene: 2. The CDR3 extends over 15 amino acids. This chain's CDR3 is CASSYRGLAGGEQYF. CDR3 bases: TGTGCCAGCAGTTACAGGGGACTAGCGGGAGGCGAGCAGTACTTC.

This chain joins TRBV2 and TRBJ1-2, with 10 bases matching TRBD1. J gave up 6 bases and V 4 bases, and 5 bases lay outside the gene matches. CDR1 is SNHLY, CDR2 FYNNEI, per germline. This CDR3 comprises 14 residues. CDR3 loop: CASSVGQGGNGYTF. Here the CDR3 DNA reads TGTGCCAGCAGTGTCGGACAGGGGGGTAATGGCTACACCTTC.

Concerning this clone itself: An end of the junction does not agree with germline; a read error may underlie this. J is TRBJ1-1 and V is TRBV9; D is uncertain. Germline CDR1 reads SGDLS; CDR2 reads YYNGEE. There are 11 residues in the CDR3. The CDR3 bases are TGTGCCAGCAGCGTAGGATGGGATCGCTCCTTT. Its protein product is CASSVGWDRSF.

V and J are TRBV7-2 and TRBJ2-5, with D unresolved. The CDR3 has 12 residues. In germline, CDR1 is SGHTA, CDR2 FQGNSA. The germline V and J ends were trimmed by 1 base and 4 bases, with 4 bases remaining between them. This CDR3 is CASSLVRETQYF. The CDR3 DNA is TGTGCCAGCAGCTTAGTCCGAGAGACCCAGTACTTC. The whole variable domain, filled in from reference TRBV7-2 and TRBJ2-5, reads GAGVSQSPSNKVTEKGKDVELRCDPISGHTALYWYRQSLGQGLEFLIYFQGNSAPDKSGLPSDRFSAERTGGSVSTLTIQRTQQEDSAVYLCASSLVRETQYFGPGTRLLVL.

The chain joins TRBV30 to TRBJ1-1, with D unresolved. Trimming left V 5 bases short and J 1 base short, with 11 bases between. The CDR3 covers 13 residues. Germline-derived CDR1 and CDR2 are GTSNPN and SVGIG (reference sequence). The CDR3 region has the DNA TGTGCCTGGTCGGGCGTTGGGAACACTGAAGCTTTCTTT. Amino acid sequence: CAWSGVGNTEAFF.

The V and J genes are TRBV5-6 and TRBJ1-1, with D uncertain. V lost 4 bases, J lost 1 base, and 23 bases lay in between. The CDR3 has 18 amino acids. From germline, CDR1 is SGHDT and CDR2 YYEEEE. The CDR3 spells CASSGPGHLGGGNTEAFF. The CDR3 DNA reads TGTGCCAGCAGCGGTCCCGGGCACCTCGGCGGCGGGAACACTGAAGCTTTCTTT.

CDR3 residues: CASSGQATGELFF. The CDR3 DNA follows: TGTGCCAGCAGCGGACAGGCCACCGGGGAGCTGTTTTTT. The chain carries TRBV7-3 and TRBJ2-2, with 7 bases lining up with TRBD1. CDR3 size: 13 residues. The germline V gene encodes CDR1 SGHTA and CDR2 FQGTGA. Trimming cost V 5 bases and J 4 bases; bases outside gene matches: 1.

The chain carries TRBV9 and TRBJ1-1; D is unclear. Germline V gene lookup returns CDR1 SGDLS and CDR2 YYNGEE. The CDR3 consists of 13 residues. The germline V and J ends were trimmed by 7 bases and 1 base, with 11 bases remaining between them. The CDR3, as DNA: TGTGCCAGCCGTACAGACGAGAACACTGAAGCTTTCTTT. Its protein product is CASRTDENTEAFF.

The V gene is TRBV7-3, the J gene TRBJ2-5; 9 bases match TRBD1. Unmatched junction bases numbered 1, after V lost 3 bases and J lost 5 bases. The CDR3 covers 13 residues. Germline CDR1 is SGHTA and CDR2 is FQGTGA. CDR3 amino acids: CASSFGQGETQYF. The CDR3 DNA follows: TGTGCCAGCAGCTTCGGACAGGGGGAGACCCAGTACTTC.

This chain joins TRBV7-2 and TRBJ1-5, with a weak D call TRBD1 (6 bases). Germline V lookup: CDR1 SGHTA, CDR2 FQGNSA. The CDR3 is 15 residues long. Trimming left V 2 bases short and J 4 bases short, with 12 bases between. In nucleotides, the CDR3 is TGTGCCAGCAGCTTAACTGGACAGAATAATCAGCCCCAGCATTTT. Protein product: CASSLTGQNNQPQHF.

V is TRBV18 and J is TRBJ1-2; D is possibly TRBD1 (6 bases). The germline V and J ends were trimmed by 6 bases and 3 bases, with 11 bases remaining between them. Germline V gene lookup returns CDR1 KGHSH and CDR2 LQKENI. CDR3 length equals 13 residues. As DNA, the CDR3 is TGTGCCAGCTCCGAGGGGGGCGACTATGGCTACACCTTC. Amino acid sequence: CASSEGGDYGYTF.

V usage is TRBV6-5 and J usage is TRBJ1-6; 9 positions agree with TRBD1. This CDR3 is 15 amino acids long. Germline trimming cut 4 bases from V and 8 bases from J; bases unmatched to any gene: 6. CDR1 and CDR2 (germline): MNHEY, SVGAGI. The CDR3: CASSSSGTGYSPLHF. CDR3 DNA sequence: TGTGCCAGCAGTTCCTCCGGGACAGGGTATTCACCCCTCCACTTT.

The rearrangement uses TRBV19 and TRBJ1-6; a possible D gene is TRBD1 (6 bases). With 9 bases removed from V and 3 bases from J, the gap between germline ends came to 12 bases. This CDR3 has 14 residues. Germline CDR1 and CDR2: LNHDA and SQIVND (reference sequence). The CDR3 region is CASRGGFYNSPLHF. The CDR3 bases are TGTGCCAGCAGAGGGGGTTTCTATAATTCACCCCTCCACTTT.